These T cell receptor beta chains were read from a single sample in a study of blood T cell repertoires in COVID-19. TCRdb keeps only in-frame clones here, not all; method: immunoSEQ multiplex PCR. The sample lists 55,000 to 70,000 clones, over 60% seen once, with approximately 23% in the top ten. Sequencing was performed on peripheral blood. These receptors came from a human donor in a cohort sampled during active COVID-19. CDR3s include the opening cysteine and the closing phenylalanine or tryptophan. The D gene is left open where the match is weak. Expanded clones are given a class, and other clones once, few, many or no size at all.

DNA	CDR3	size	D	V	J
TGTGCCAGCAGCCCCCTCAGGGCAGGTACGCAGTATTTT	CASSPLRAGTQYF	NA	NA	TRBV14	TRBJ2-3
TGTGCCAGCAGCTTAGAAGGGGTCGAGCAGTACTTC	CASSLEGVEQYF	NA	NA	TRBV7-6	TRBJ2-7
TGTGCCAGCAGCCAAGAACTAGCGGGAGGCCGGAGAACAGATACGCAGTATTTT	CASSQELAGGRRTDTQYF	NA	TRBD2	TRBV4-2	TRBJ2-3
TGTGCCAGCAGCTCGGACAGCTACACAGATACGCAGTATTTT	CASSSDSYTDTQYF	few	NA	TRBV11-3	TRBJ2-3
TGTGCCAGCTCCCCTTCCGAGACAGGGTACCCTAGGGAGCAGTACTTC	CASSPSETGYPREQYF	NA	TRBD1	TRBV18	TRBJ2-7
TGCAGCGTTGAAGAAGCGGGGGAGCTGTTTTTT	CSVEEAGELFF	NA	NA	TRBV29-1	TRBJ2-2
TGTGCCAGCAGCCAAGACGGTTCGCGAGACGAGCAGTACTTC	CASSQDGSRDEQYF	NA	NA	TRBV14	TRBJ2-7
TGTGCCAGCGACCGGGACAGGGGGAACGAGCAGTACTTC	CASDRDRGNEQYF	NA	TRBD1	TRBV2	TRBJ2-7
TGTGCCACTTCCGGGACATCCTCCTACGAGCAGTACTTC	CATSGTSSYEQYF	NA	NA	TRBV12-3/TRBV12-4	TRBJ2-7
TGTGCCAGCAGCTCAGACAGGGTCACAGATACGCAGTATTTT	CASSSDRVTDTQYF	NA	TRBD1	TRBV7-8	TRBJ2-3
TGTGCCAGCCGCCGGGGGACAGGGAACACCGGGGAGCTGTTTTTT	CASRRGTGNTGELFF	NA	TRBD1	TRBV9	TRBJ2-2
TGTGCCAGCAGCTTACAGCGGGGGGGCGGGAAGACCCAGTACTTC	CASSLQRGGGKTQYF	few	TRBD2	TRBV7-2	TRBJ2-5
TGTGCCAGCAGCCAACACGGACAGCTACCCTACGAGCAGTACTTC	CASSQHGQLPYEQYF	NA	NA	TRBV4-2	TRBJ2-7
TGTGCCAGCTCACCTGGACAGGGGAACAATGAGCAGTTCTTC	CASSPGQGNNEQFF	NA	TRBD1	TRBV18	TRBJ2-1
TGTGCCAGCAGCCTTAACTCGGCTAGCGGGAGGGGGATTCCTAATGAGCAGTTCTTC	CASSLNSASGRGIPNEQFF	NA	TRBD2	TRBV9	TRBJ2-1